Following are 28 T cell receptor beta chains from one sample sequenced in a study of identical twins' blood T cells. Via MiXCR, TCRdb re-called the 5' RACE reads, giving one row per CDR3 protein. The sample shows 350,000 to 450,000 distinct CDR3 sequences, about 28% of them seen only once. The specimen was PBMCs. These receptors came from a woman aged 18 to 55 in good health.

The CDR3 is CASSSQTNTGELFF. CDR3 sequence (DNA): TGCGCCAGCAGCTCACAAACGAACACCGGGGAGCTGTTTTTT. The chain joins TRBV5-1 to TRBJ2-2; no firm D call. The germline gives CDR1 SGHRS, CDR2 YFSETQ. This CDR3 is built from 14 residues. V lost 3 bases to trimming and J lost 0 bases, with 6 bases between them.

The table lists this clonotype with a few counts. The chain has TRBV6-5 and TRBJ1-1; TRBD1 might be the D (6 bases). Germline CDR1 and CDR2: MNHEY and SVGAGI. V lost 2 bases to trimming and J lost 6 bases, with 10 bases between them. The CDR3 spans 13 residues. CDR3 sequence reads: CASSYQGWAEAFF. In nucleotides, the CDR3 is TGTGCCAGCAGTTACCAGGGGTGGGCTGAAGCTTTCTTT.

The table lists this clonotype with a few counts. This sequence joins TRBV19 and TRBJ1-1, with unresolved D. The germline V gene has CDR1 LNHDA and CDR2 SQIVND (reference sequence). The length of the CDR3 is 16 residues. The V gene lost 3 bases and the J gene lost 1 base, with 15 bases spanning the gap. The CDR3 DNA reads as TGTGCCAGTAGTATGAGGGCTCTGGGCGGGAACACTGAAGCTTTCTTT. It yields the protein CASSMRALGGNTEAFF.

This clonotype was seen a handful of times. This chain joins TRBV25-1 and TRBJ1-1; 8 bases fit TRBD1. The CDR3 sequence is 15 residues long. Trimming cost V 1 base and J 1 base; bases outside gene matches: 2. CDR1 MGHDK and CDR2 SYGVNS come from the germline V gene. The DNA of the CDR3 is TGTGCCAGCAGTGAATTGGGGACAGGGAACACTGAAGCTTTCTTT. This codes for CASSELGTGNTEAFF.

The chain recombines TRBV4-3 with TRBJ2-3; D ambiguous. This CDR3 comprises 16 residues. The V and J ends lost 2 bases and 0 bases respectively, with 12 bases between them. The germline gives CDR1 LGHNA, CDR2 YSLEER. The CDR3 is CASSQRTFASTDTQYF. The CDR3 DNA follows: TGCGCCAGCAGCCAACGGACGTTCGCAAGCACAGATACGCAGTATTTT.

This sequence joins TRBV7-2 and TRBJ1-1; D is possibly TRBD1 (6 bases). Trimming cost V 3 bases and J 5 bases, with 13 bases left between them. Germline V gene sequence: CDR1 SGHTA, CDR2 FQGNSA. The CDR3 totals 14 residues. CDR3 sequence reads: CASSLGWTATEAFF. CDR3 nucleotides: TGTGCCAGCAGCTTGGGTTGGACAGCGACTGAAGCTTTCTTT.

This clonotype was seen repeatedly, ten times or more. This chain connects TRBV28 to TRBJ2-2; unclear D gene. The CDR3 spans 12 residues. V lost 6 bases and J lost 8, with 10 bases in between. CDR1 and CDR2 from the germline V gene are MDHEN and SYDVKM. The CDR3 region is CASSSFLGELFF. In DNA, the CDR3 is TGTGCCAGCAGCTCTTTCTTAGGGGAGCTGTTTTTT.

This clonotype was observed at least ten times. The chain recombines TRBV20-1 with TRBJ1-4; D perhaps matches TRBD1 (5 bases). The germline gives CDR1 DFQATT, CDR2 SNEGSKA (reference sequence). CDR3 length equals 13 residues. The V end lost 3 bases, the J end lost 8 bases, and 13 bases lay between the germline ends. The CDR3: CSARAGVDEKLFF. The DNA of the CDR3 is TGCAGTGCTAGGGCGGGGGTGGACGAAAAACTGTTTTTT.

Only one count was recorded for this clonotype. This may be a read error, as it is one base from a much larger clone. The V call is TRBV29-1, the J call TRBJ1-5; 7 nucleotides match TRBD1. The length of the CDR3 is 13 residues. The germline CDR1 and CDR2 sequences are SQVTM and ANQGSEA. The CDR3 region has the DNA TGCAGCGTTTTGACAGGGTGGGATCAGCCCCAGCGTTTT. Translation: CSVLTGWDQPQRF.

The chain employs TRBV20-1 and TRBJ1-5; 9 bases match TRBD1. This CDR3 has 13 residues. In germline, CDR1 is DFQATT, CDR2 SNEGSKA (reference sequence). Trimming took 6 bases from V and 7 from J; bases not matched to a gene: 7. The CDR3 sequence is CSASGQGSQPQHF. CDR3 DNA: TGCAGTGCCAGTGGACAGGGGAGCCAGCCCCAGCATTTT.

Of note for this clonotype: At one end the junction does not follow the germline gene, possibly because of a read error. The chain employs TRBV9 and TRBJ1-2; D unresolved. Germline values: CDR1 SGDLS, CDR2 YYNGEE. The CDR3 is 14 residues long. This CDR3 is CVSSVVSGYYGYTF. Written as DNA, the CDR3 is TGTGTCAGCAGCGTAGTATCGGGGTACTATGGCTACACCTTC.

The V call is TRBV3-1, the J call TRBJ1-2; 7 positions match TRBD1. Germline V gene data show CDR1 as LGHDT and CDR2 as YNNKEL (reference sequence). CDR3 size: 15 residues. V trimming: 4 bases; J trimming: 3 bases; junction bases outside the gene matches: 8. This CDR3 reads CASSPRQGEDYGYTF. As DNA, the CDR3 is TGTGCCAGCAGCCCCCGACAGGGAGAGGACTATGGCTACACCTTC.

A word on this clonotype: A junction boundary mismatches the germline segment, possibly from a read error. This chain links TRBV27 with TRBJ1-6; 8 nucleotides align to TRBD1. Germline V gene data show CDR1 as MNHEY and CDR2 as SMNVEV (reference sequence). This CDR3 has 14 amino acids. CDR3 loop: CASWTGSYNPPLHF. In nucleotides, the CDR3 is TGTGCCAGCTGGACAGGGTCCTATAATCCACCCCTCCACTTT.

This clonotype was found a few times. The chain joins TRBV29-1 to TRBJ2-5; tentative D call: TRBD1 (5 bases). The germline V and J ends were trimmed by 2 bases and 4 bases, with 8 bases remaining between them. In germline, CDR1 is SQVTM, CDR2 ANQGSEA. The CDR3 sequence is 12 residues long. CDR3 protein: CSVEQQAETQYF. Written as DNA, the CDR3 is TGCAGCGTTGAACAACAGGCAGAGACCCAGTACTTC.

The table lists this clonotype with many counts. The chain employs TRBV10-3 and TRBJ2-2; the match to TRBD2 covers 14 bases. Germline-derived CDR1 and CDR2 are ENHRY and SYGVKD. This CDR3 spans 15 amino acids. J lost 7 bases, V lost 10 bases, and 8 bases had no gene match. CDR3 nucleotide sequence: TGTGCCACCCGACTAGCGGGAGGGTCGAGCGGGGAGCTGTTTTTT. It yields the protein CATRLAGGSSGELFF.

The chain joins TRBV13 to TRBJ2-5, with TRBD2 identical over 8 bases. The trim removed 4 bases at V and 2 bases at J, leaving 6 bases unmatched. The CDR3 length is 15 residues. The germline V gene has CDR1 PRHDT and CDR2 FYEKMQ (reference sequence). CDR3 amino acids: CASSSRASGQETQYF. The CDR3 coding sequence is TGTGCCAGCAGCTCGAGGGCTAGCGGGCAAGAGACCCAGTACTTC.

The table lists this clonotype with a few counts. The chain links TRBV29-1 to TRBJ1-2, with D maybe TRBD1 (6 bases). The CDR3 sequence is 12 residues long. V lost 7 bases, J lost 7 bases, and 16 bases lay in between. Per germline, CDR1 SQVTM and CDR2 ANQGSEA. The CDR3 nucleotides are TGCAGCGCTCAGGGGTTGGCAGGTGGCTACACCTTC. Its protein product is CSAQGLAGGYTF.

The chain combines TRBV20-1 with TRBJ2-1; 7 bases line up with TRBD2. With 6 bases clipped from V and 4 bases from J, the junction kept 9 bases outside the gene matches. Per the germline V gene, CDR1 is DFQATT and CDR2 is SNEGSKA (reference sequence). The length of the CDR3 is 14 residues. The CDR3 DNA is TGCAGTGCAATTACGGGGGGATCGTACAATGAGCAGTTCTTC. Translation: CSAITGGSYNEQFF.

This clonotype was observed at least ten times. The chain links TRBV12-3 or TRBV12-4 to TRBJ2-1; D unresolved. The length of the CDR3 is 11 residues. With 7 bases removed from V and 6 bases from J, the gap between germline ends came to 7 bases. The CDR3 spells CASKYFNEQFF. The CDR3 DNA sequence: TGTGCCAGCAAGTACTTCAATGAGCAGTTCTTC.

The genes are TRBV3-1 and TRBJ1-1; D unclear. Germline-derived CDR1 and CDR2 are LGHDT and YNNKEL (reference sequence). This CDR3 has 14 amino acids. The germline V and J ends were trimmed by 1 base and 5 bases, with 11 bases remaining between them. CDR3 nucleotide sequence: TGTGCCAGCAGCCAAGTCAGCCAGAGGACTGAAGCTTTCTTT. Its protein is CASSQVSQRTEAFF. Full variable domain (missing parts from reference TRBV3-1 and TRBJ1-1): DTAVSQTPKYLVTQMGNDKSIKCEQNLGHDTMYWYKQDSKKFLKIMFSYNNKELIINETVPNRFSPKSPDKAHLNLHINSLELGDSAVYFCASSQVSQRTEAFFGQGTRLTVV.

This clonotype was counted ten times or more. This chain joins TRBV20-1 and TRBJ1-1, with no clear D. Trimming took off 0 bases at V and 2 bases at J, with 19 bases between the two ends. The CDR3 is made up of 17 amino acids. Germline lookup yields CDR1 DFQATT and CDR2 SNEGSKA (reference sequence). In nucleotides, the CDR3 is TGCAGTGCTAGAGACCCCGCGGGGAGGAAAAGTAACACTGAAGCTTTCTTT. This encodes CSARDPAGRKSNTEAFF.

Many counts were recorded for this clonotype. One end of the junction does not line up with germline, which may come from a read error. V usage is TRBV5-1 and J usage is TRBJ1-5; D is undetermined. The CDR3 spans 13 residues. Germline lookup yields CDR1 SGHRS and CDR2 YFSETQ. CDR3 nucleotide sequence: TGTGCCAGCTCACCCCAAGGCAATCAGCCCCAGCATTTT. Protein sequence: CASSPQGNQPQHF.

The chain employs TRBV9 and TRBJ2-7; D may be TRBD1 or TRBD2 (5 bases each). CDR1 and CDR2 from the germline V gene are SGDLS and YYNGEE. Trimming took off 1 base at V and 3 bases at J, with 14 bases between the two ends. This CDR3 is built from 15 residues. Here the CDR3 DNA reads TGTGCCAGCAGCGTATCCGGGACCGCTGACTACGAGCAGTACTTC. As protein: CASSVSGTADYEQYF.

V is TRBV11-2 and J is TRBJ2-5; a possible D gene is TRBD2 (5 bases). Between the trimmed V and J ends, which lost 6 bases and 9 bases, there was a span of 17 bases. The germline V gene encodes CDR1 SGHAT and CDR2 FQNNGV. CDR3 length: 13 residues. The CDR3 coding sequence is TGTGCCAGCAGAAGGAGTGGGTTGGAGGCCCAGTACTTC. This sequence encodes CASRRSGLEAQYF.

V is TRBV12-5 and J is TRBJ2-4; tentatively, D is TRBD1 (6 bases). V lost 3 bases and J 10 bases, leaving 13 bases between the germline ends. Germline lookup yields CDR1 LGHNT and CDR2 FRNRAP. The CDR3 length is 13 residues. CDR3 region: CASGFMDRPIQYF. CDR3 in DNA: TGTGCTAGTGGTTTCATGGACAGACCAATTCAGTACTTC.

This rearrangement joins TRBV5-1 to TRBJ1-1; D uncertain. Germline V gene lookup returns CDR1 SGHRS and CDR2 YFSETQ. V lost 0 bases and J 1 base, leaving 13 bases between the germline ends. This CDR3 comprises 16 residues. The CDR3 region has the DNA TGCGCCAGCAGCTTGGGCCCTCTTGGTCAGAACACTGAAGCTTTCTTT. Protein product: CASSLGPLGQNTEAFF.

The V and J genes are TRBV4-2 and TRBJ1-2; no definite D call. CDR3 length equals 14 residues. The V end lost 4 bases, the J end lost 4 bases, and 13 bases lay between the germline ends. In germline, CDR1 is LGHNA, CDR2 YNFKEQ. The CDR3 spells CASSPLLEPYGYTF. DNA for the CDR3: TGTGCCAGCAGCCCACTACTTGAACCCTATGGCTACACCTTC.

This clonotype has just a few counts. This sequence joins TRBV20-1 and TRBJ2-3, with 8 bases aligning to TRBD2. CDR3 length equals 14 residues. V lost 6 bases, J lost 1 base, and 6 bases stayed unmatched. Germline CDR1 DFQATT, CDR2 SNEGSKA (reference sequence). Written as DNA, the CDR3 is TGCAGTGCCAAAATAGCGGGACGCACAGATACGCAGTATTTT. Its translation: CSAKIAGRTDTQYF.